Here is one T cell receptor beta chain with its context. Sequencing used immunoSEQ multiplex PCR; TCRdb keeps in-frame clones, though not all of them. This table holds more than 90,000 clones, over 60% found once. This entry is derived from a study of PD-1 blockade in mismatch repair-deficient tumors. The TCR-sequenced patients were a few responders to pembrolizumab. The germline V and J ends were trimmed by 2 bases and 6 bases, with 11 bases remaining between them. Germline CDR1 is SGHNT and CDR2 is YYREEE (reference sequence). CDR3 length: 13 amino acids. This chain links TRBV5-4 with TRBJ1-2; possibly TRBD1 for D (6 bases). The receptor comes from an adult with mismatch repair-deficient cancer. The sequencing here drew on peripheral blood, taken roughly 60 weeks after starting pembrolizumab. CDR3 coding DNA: TGTGCCAGCAGCTTACAGGGAGTTGATGGCTACACCTTC. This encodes CASSLQGVDGYTF.